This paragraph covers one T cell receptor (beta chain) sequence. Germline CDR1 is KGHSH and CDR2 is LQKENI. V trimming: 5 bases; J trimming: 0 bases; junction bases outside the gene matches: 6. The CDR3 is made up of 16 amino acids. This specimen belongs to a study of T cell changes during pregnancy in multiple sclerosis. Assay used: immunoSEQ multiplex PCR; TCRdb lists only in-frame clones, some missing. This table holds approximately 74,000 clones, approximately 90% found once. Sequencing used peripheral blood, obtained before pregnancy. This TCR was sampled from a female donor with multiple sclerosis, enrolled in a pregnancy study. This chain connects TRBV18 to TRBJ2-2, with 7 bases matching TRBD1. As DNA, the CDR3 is TGTGCCAGCTCATCTACAGGGGCCTCGAACACCGGGGAGCTGTTTTTT. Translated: CASSSTGASNTGELFF.